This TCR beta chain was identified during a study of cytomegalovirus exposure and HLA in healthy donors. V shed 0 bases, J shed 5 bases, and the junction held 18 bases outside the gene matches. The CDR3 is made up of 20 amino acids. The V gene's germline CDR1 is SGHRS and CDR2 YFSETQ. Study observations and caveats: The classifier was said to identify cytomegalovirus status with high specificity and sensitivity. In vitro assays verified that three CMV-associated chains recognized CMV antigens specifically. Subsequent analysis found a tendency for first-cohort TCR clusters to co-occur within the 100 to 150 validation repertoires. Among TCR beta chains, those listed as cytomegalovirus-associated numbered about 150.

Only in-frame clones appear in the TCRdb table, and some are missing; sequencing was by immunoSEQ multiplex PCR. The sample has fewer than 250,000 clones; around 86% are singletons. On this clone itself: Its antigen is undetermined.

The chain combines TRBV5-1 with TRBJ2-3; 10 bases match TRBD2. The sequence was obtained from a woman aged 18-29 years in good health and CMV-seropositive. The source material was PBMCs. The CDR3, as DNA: TGCGCCAGCAGCTTGGCCGGGAGCGGGAGGGCCGAGGTGACGGGAGATACGCAGTATTTT. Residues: CASSLAGSGRAEVTGDTQYF.